Listed below are T cell receptor beta chains from one sample, sequenced in a study of response to subunit inactivated influenza vaccine. One entry per CDR3 protein results from TCRdb running MiXCR on the RT-PCR reads. The data contain around 520,000 distinct CDR3 sequences, 10% to 15% of them singletons. This specimen was PBMCs from blood, taken on the day of vaccination. The receptors originated from a man aged 45 to 65 who received an inactivated influenza vaccine. The CDR3 runs from the conserved cysteine through the conserved F or W. D genes are given only for firm matches. Where a row states a size, it is once, few, many or the class of an expanded clone; other rows omit it.

TGTGCCAGCTGTTCCCCAGGGGGCGAGCAGTACTTC	CASCSPGGEQYF	TRBV27	TRBJ2-7	TRBD1	-
TGTGCCAGCAGCTTAGATTTCTCACCCCTCCACTTT	CASSLDFSPLHF	TRBV7-2	TRBJ1-6	-	many
TGTGCCAGCAGCTTAAGTGGGGGCAGTCCGAACACCGGGGAGCTGTTTTTT	CASSLSGGSPNTGELFF	TRBV7-3	TRBJ2-2	-	-
TGCGCCAGCAGTGAGTCGGGACAGGGATACTACGAGCAGTACTTC	CASSESGQGYYEQYF	TRBV10-1	TRBJ2-7	TRBD1	few
TGTGCCAGCAGCGTTGGTCAAGAGACCCAGTACTTC	CASSVGQETQYF	TRBV7-9	TRBJ2-5	-	few
TGCAGTGCTAGAGTTCCAGGGATCTATGGCTACACCTTC	CSARVPGIYGYTF	TRBV20-1	TRBJ1-2	-	-
TGCAGTGCCCTCGGGGCGGCAGATACGCAGTATTTT	CSALGAADTQYF	TRBV20-1	TRBJ2-3	-	few
TGTGCCACCAGTGAAGCGGGACTAGCGGGGAGCAATGAGCAGTTCTTC	CATSEAGLAGSNEQFF	TRBV24-1	TRBJ2-1	TRBD2	-
TGTGCCAGCAGTTTATCGAGGCAACACGGGGAGCTGTTTTTT	CASSLSRQHGELFF	TRBV27	TRBJ2-2	-	-
TGTGCCAGCAGGGGCAGGGGGATGAATGAGCAGTTCTTC	CASRGRGMNEQFF	TRBV12-3/TRBV12-4	TRBJ2-1	TRBD1	-
TGCAGTGCTAGCGGGAACTCCTACGAGCAGTACTTC	CSASGNSYEQYF	TRBV20-1	TRBJ2-7	-	few
TGTGCCAGCAGTTCGTACCCGCCGGGACAGGGTGGTGAGCAGTTCTTC	CASSSYPPGQGGEQFF	TRBV6-5	TRBJ2-1	TRBD1	-
TGTGCCAGCAGCCTCATGGGACAGCAAAACACTGAAGCTTTCTTT	CASSLMGQQNTEAFF	TRBV28	TRBJ1-1	TRBD1	few
TGTGCCAGCAGCTTAGCACCACAGGGCGGAGATACGCAGTATTTT	CASSLAPQGGDTQYF	TRBV11-2	TRBJ2-3	-	few
TGTGCCAGCAGCCTCGCTGACAGGCCCGGCCAGCCCCAGCATTTT	CASSLADRPGQPQHF	TRBV7-8	TRBJ1-5	-	few